One and the same sample provided the 8 T cell receptor beta chains below, sequenced in a study of blood T cell repertoires in COVID-19. Here immunoSEQ multiplex PCR was the method, and the copy in TCRdb shows in-frame clones only, minus some. Here the sample spans about 82,000 clones, about 80% being singletons. Material for sequencing was peripheral blood. The receptor source for this set is a woman between 40 and 50 years old with active or convalescent COVID-19.

The chain is built from TRBV24-1 and TRBJ2-1; TRBD1 matches 9 bases. The CDR3 contains 15 residues. V was pared by 3 bases and J by 5 bases, with 4 bases of the junction left unmatched. Looked up from germline, CDR1 is KGHDR and CDR2 is SFDVKD. CDR3 amino acids: CATSDPGQGDNEQFF. The CDR3 nucleotides are TGTGCCACCAGTGATCCGGGACAGGGCGACAATGAGCAGTTCTTC.

The chain joins TRBV30 to TRBJ1-6; 9 bases agree with TRBD1. The germline CDR1 and CDR2 sequences are GTSNPN and SVGIG (reference sequence). V was clipped by 0 bases and J by 0 bases; unmatched bases: 9. The CDR3 consists of 19 residues. The chain's CDR3 is CAWSVRPGTGSSYNSPLHF. DNA of the CDR3: TGTGCCTGGAGTGTAAGACCCGGGACAGGGAGCTCCTATAATTCACCCCTCCACTTT.

V usage is TRBV7-8 and J usage is TRBJ2-7, with 8 bases lining up with TRBD1. Germline V gives CDR1 SGHVS, CDR2 FQNEAQ. CDR3 length: 15 amino acids. V shed 5 bases and J 3 bases; nucleotides not matched to a gene: 9. In DNA form, the CDR3 reads TGTGCCAGCAGCCCGTGGACAGGGCTCGACTACGAGCAGTACTTC. Amino acid sequence: CASSPWTGLDYEQYF. Using reference TRBV7-8 and TRBJ2-7 for the parts outside the CDR3, the full variable domain is GAGVSQSPRYKVAKRGQDVALRCDPISGHVSLFWYQQALGQGPEFLTYFQNEAQLDKSGLPSDRFFAERPEGSVSTLKIQRTQQEDSAVYLCASSPWTGLDYEQYFGPGTRLTVT.

V usage is TRBV25-1 and J usage is TRBJ1-2; 8 bases fit TRBD1. Trimming took 1 base from V and 5 from J; bases not matched to a gene: 3. This CDR3 has 14 residues. Germline lookup yields CDR1 MGHDK and CDR2 SYGVNS. DNA for the CDR3: TGTGCCAGCAGTGAATGGACAGGGACATATGGCTACACCTTC. This translates into CASSEWTGTYGYTF.

The chain uses TRBV6-6 and TRBJ1-1; D is undetermined. Germline assignment: CDR1 MNHNY and CDR2 SVGAGI (reference sequence). Trimming shortened V by 2 bases and J by 1 base, and 8 bases separated the two germline ends. The CDR3 is 14 amino acids. CDR3 bases: TGTGCCAGCAGTTACGGGGAGGGGAACACTGAAGCTTTCTTT. This codes for CASSYGEGNTEAFF.

The rearrangement links TRBV6-5 to TRBJ2-1; 13 nucleotides align to TRBD2. The CDR3 consists of 14 residues. Trimming took 5 bases from V and 9 from J; bases not matched to a gene: 4. Germline values: CDR1 MNHEY, CDR2 SVGAGI. CDR3 residues: CASSRTSGSFEQFF. In nucleotides, the CDR3 is TGTGCCAGCAGTAGGACTAGCGGGAGTTTTGAGCAGTTCTTC.

The chain combines TRBV7-9 with TRBJ1-3; 10 bases align to TRBD1. The germline V gene encodes CDR1 SEHNR and CDR2 FQNEAQ (reference sequence). Unmatched junction bases numbered 5, after V lost 8 bases and J lost 4 bases. CDR3 length: 14 amino acids. For the CDR3, the DNA is TGTGCCAGCCACGGGACAGGGGTCGGAAACACCATATATTTT. It is translated as CASHGTGVGNTIYF.

The rearrangement joins TRBV27 to TRBJ2-5, with D possibly being TRBD1 (5 bases). Germline CDR1 reads MNHEY; CDR2 reads SMNVEV (reference sequence). Between the trimmed V and J ends, which lost 6 bases and 1 base, there was a span of 12 bases. The CDR3 loop spans 14 amino acids. The CDR3 is CASSPSGSQETQYF. CDR3 bases: TGTGCCAGCAGCCCCTCAGGGTCCCAAGAGACCCAGTACTTC.